The T cell receptor beta chain described here comes from a study of shared clonotypes between healthy human individuals. Overall study: Donor composition was a couple of women and a few men, aged 18 to 49.

Per germline, CDR1 WNHNN and CDR2 SYGVQD (reference sequence). V shed 2 bases and J 13 bases; nucleotides not matched to a gene: 7. The CDR3 loop spans 13 amino acids. Naive CD8 isolation took CD45RO-negative cells positively selected for CCR7 and excluded terminally differentiated effector memory CD45RA+ cells. Libraries were prepared by immunoSEQ multiplex PCR; TCRdb keeps only in-frame clonotypes and omits some of them. Of about 580,000 clones detected, 95% to 98% appear once; the ten largest clones hold 0.3%. The rearrangement joins TRBV10-1 to TRBJ2-3; TRBD2 matches at 9 bases. The receptor was derived from a man younger than 45 in good health. Sequenced input: naive CD8+ T cells sorted from blood. The CDR3 DNA reads as TGCGCCAGCAGTGAGACTAAGCGGGAGGTGAAGTATTTT. Translating gives CASSETKREVKYF.